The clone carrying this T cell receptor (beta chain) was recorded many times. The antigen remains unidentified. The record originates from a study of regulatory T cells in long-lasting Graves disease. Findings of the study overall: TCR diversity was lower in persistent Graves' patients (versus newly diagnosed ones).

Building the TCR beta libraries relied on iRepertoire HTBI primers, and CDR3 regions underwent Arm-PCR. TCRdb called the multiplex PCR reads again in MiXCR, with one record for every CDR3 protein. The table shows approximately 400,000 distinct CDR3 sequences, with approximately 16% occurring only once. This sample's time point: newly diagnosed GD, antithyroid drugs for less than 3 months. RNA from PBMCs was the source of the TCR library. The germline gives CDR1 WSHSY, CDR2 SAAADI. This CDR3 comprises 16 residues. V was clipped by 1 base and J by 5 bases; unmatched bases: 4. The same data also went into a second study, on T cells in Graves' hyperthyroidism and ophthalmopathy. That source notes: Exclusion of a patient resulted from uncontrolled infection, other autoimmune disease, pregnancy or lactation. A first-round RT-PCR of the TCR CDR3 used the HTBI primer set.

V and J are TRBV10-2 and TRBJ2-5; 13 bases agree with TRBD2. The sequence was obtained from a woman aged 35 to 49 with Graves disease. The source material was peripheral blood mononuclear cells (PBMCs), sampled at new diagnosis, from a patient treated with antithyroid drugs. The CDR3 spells CASSEWTSGSLETQYF. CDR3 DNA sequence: TGCGCCAGCAGTGAGTGGACTAGCGGGAGTTTGGAGACCCAGTACTTC.